Reported below is one T cell receptor beta chain. The antigen is unknown. Sample treatment: 15 to 20 received Ad26.COV2.S at low or high dose, single or two shots; 5 received placebo; per-sample allocation not given. Sampling happened 63 days after the first vaccine or placebo injection. At a Boston site, the person donating was an adult of 18-55 years. It was Wuhan-strain SARS-CoV-2 spike that the Ad26 vaccine vector expressed. These data belong to a study of Ad26.COV2.S vaccination and SARS-CoV-2 variants. On the study more broadly: Ad26.COV2.S shots went into the muscle once or twice, 56 days apart.

The CDR3 loop spans 17 amino acids. Trimming cost V 2 bases and J 7 bases, with 21 bases left between them. Germline CDR1 and CDR2: MDHEN and SYDVKM. The table came from immunoSEQ multiplex PCR; TCRdb's copy has only in-frame clones and leaves some out. The table records 350,000 to 400,000 clones, approximately 91% of them present only once. Overall study results and limits: Whether participants received vaccine or placebo, their non-spike TCR breadth was similar.

This receptor was identified in a person aged 18-65 years who received the Ad26.COV2.S COVID-19 vaccine or a placebo. The sample was peripheral blood, taken in a trial of Ad26.COV2.S vaccine versus placebo. V gene TRBV28 combines with J gene TRBJ2-1; D might be TRBD2 (5 bases). The CDR3 coding sequence is TGTGCCAGCAGTTTACCCAAAAAGAGAGGGCCAGTGAATGAGCAGTTCTTC. This gives the protein CASSLPKKRGPVNEQFF.